This TCR beta chain was sequenced for a study of cytomegalovirus exposure and HLA in healthy donors (dated by TCRdb to about 2017). Study-level background: An earlier analysis of some 600 of the donors reported about 300 Gb of sequence data and around 120 million unique TCR beta sequences obtained from around 180 million T cells. An early release that covered approximately 600 HLA-typed donors contained approximately 320 gigabases of sequencing data and some 87 million unique TCR sequences. Of the roughly 400 genotyped donors, around 81% fell in the genetic ancestry cluster associated with self-reported Caucasian donors. The study was designed to test whether signatures of past pathogen exposure could be identified by cataloging public T cell receptors. Using immunosequencing, the study profiled T cell repertoires from about 620 subjects and related those repertoires to cytomegalovirus serostatus. A separate validation cohort of roughly 130 different subjects was used in addition to the roughly 720-subject first cohort. To predict cytomegalovirus infection status, the study combined high-throughput TCR immunosequencing, statistical association of individual TCRs with disease status, and machine learning. A later analysis re-analyzed previously published TCR beta repertoires from approximately 670 donors and added high-resolution HLA genotyping to study TCR occurrence patterns. Rather than drawing on any new phenotypic data, the later analysis identified candidate immune exposures from TCR beta sequences and the way those sequences occurred across donors. An earlier analysis of some 500 of the donors used high-throughput TCR beta sequencing to judge whether each TCR beta V gene segment behaved as functional or pseudogenic. Donor age, sex, ethnicity and CMV serostatus were collected together with the repertoire data. Genome-wide SNP genotypes for about 65% of the 666 donors were used in a later genetic analysis, which treated that subset as a discovery cohort. Every repertoire in the discovery cohort had been generated on one and the same sequencing platform. Both class I and class II loci were covered by HLA typing, at four-digit resolution. The number of donors typed differed by locus, with roughly 620-630 for A, B, C, DRB1 and DQB1, roughly 520 for DQA1, some 570 for DPA1, and roughly 450 for DPB1. Because of strong linkage in the cohort, 4 to 6 DR-DQ haplotypes were treated as single units for association and clustering. Among 300 to 500 genotyped donors of the cohort, an average of about 240,000 unique TCR beta nucleotide sequences was sequenced per donor, of which roughly 17% were non-productive. Study-wide findings and limitations: A later analysis associated 16,951 TCR beta sequences with specific HLA alleles at a false discovery rate of 0.05. According to the authors, the approach could potentially be generalized to other disease states and immunological phenotypes. Compared with equally common non-associated chains, HLA-associated TCR beta chains in a later analysis were more clonally expanded and had lower generation probabilities. The only immune exposure information available for the cohort was CMV serostatus. The study listed 150 to 200 TCR beta chains as associated with cytomegalovirus. Roughly uniform sequencing depth across donors was assumed in presence/absence analyses, although this assumption may not hold. A later analysis found that most CMV-associated TCR beta chains appeared HLA-restricted, with HLA associations seemingly driven largely by CMV exposure. Strong co-occurrence of HLA alleles, especially DR and DQ, made assigning TCR associations to individual alleles difficult. A later analysis found that TCR association rates varied across HLA loci, with DRB1 alleles showing the most associated TCRs and HLA-C alleles the fewest. According to a later genetic analysis, donors in an Asian-associated ancestry cluster had fewer N-insertions in productive TCRs than the roughly 660-donor mean. The sequencing pipeline was judged likely to have produced a cluster of highly shared sequence variants as a technical artifact. Because counts were too low, seventeen rarely observed V segments, including chromosome 9 orphons, were left out of the earlier analysis of a few hundred of the donors. A further reported finding was that TCR beta sequences accurately predicted the HLA-A and HLA-B alleles for most subjects in the first cohort. Because the 87-base-pair reads could not distinguish some IMGT-functional V segments, including TRBV6-2 and TRBV6-3, those segments were excluded. The classifier was reported to diagnose cytomegalovirus status with high specificity and sensitivity in both the original and validation cohorts. Linkage disequilibrium might explain the correlated functional status among segregating V segments, but an unknown experimental factor could not be excluded. V-gene and J-gene trimming of TCR beta chains was associated with a missense DCLRE1C variant in a later genetic analysis, and the association was replicated in an independent cohort. Across donors, most TCR sequences were observed very rarely, whereas some public TCRs were present in many individuals. In this cohort, only TCR beta chains were sequenced, and detectable features were limited by the absence of alpha or paired-chain data. An earlier analysis of roughly 570 of the donors showed that most TCR beta V segments appeared in productive rearrangements either about 87% or about 30% of the time, which broadly matched IMGT annotations. In a later analysis, several top co-occurrence clusters were reported to appear linked to parvovirus B19, influenza, CMV and Epstein-Barr virus. In vitro tests confirmed that a few of the cytomegalovirus-associated TCR beta chains recognize cytomegalovirus antigens. HLA typing was unavailable for some donors at each locus, so association tests used only the typed subset.

This clone was recorded only once. The target of this receptor is not known. Base-call qualities are not available, and no considerably larger clone is one nucleotide away. The cohort was made up of under 800 healthy bone marrow donors. At the time of sampling, all cohort members were nominally healthy, though unrecorded immune exposures were likely present. The donor was CMV seropositive and was included in the group of 250 to 300 seropositive cohort members. A peripheral blood sample was collected from each donor, and TCR beta sequencing was performed on peripheral blood mononuclear cells. The Qiagen DNeasy Blood Extraction Kit was used to extract genomic DNA from the blood cell samples. The CDR3 goes from the cysteine to the phenylalanine over 11 residues. The retained sequence is limited to the CDR3, 33 bases, with the frame set at the first base. Trimming takes 10 bases from V and 4 bases from J, and the germline ends sit 9 bases apart. The germline V gene (reference sequence) yields WNHNN for CDR1 and SYGVQD for CDR2.

The library was made by the immunoSEQ multiplex PCR assay. For the multiplex PCR, a mixture combining 60 forward primers for TCR Vbeta segments and 13 reverse primers for TCR Jbeta segments was used. The CDR3 region of rearranged TCR beta genes was amplified from genomic DNA by a multiplex PCR assay. Amplified TCR beta libraries were sequenced as 87-base-pair reads on the Illumina HiSeq System. In the authors' own workflow: Across the roughly 670 repertoires, a later analysis counted 80 million or so unique TCR beta chains, roughly 11 million of which were shared by at least two donors. Raw reads were error-corrected and collapsed into unique sequences with a nearest-neighbor algorithm that merged closely related sequences to remove PCR and sequencing errors. CDR3 sequences were aligned to IMGT reference sequences to assign V, D and J gene segments. Each retained sequence needed at least a six-nucleotide match to both a V gene segment and a J gene segment. Rearrangements were classified as productive when the CDR3 lacked stop codons and remained in frame with V and J, and all other rearrangements were classified as non-productive. CDR3 was defined by IMGT convention, running from the second conserved V-encoded cysteine to the conserved J-encoded phenylalanine. The earlier analysis of approximately 500 of the donors excluded sequences that lacked an unambiguous match to a single V gene segment. An earlier analysis of 450 to 650 of the donors called V segments functional above 56.7% productive rearrangements and segregating when the between-donor standard deviation exceeded 5%. To diagnose cytomegalovirus status from the catalog of TCR beta chain sequences, a statistical classification framework was built. V and J gene assignment, in a later analysis, came from comparing TCR nucleotide sequences with IMGT/GENE-DB human TR gene sequences. In a later analysis, CDR3 sequences and most-parsimonious VDJ recombination scenarios were assigned using the TCRdist pipeline. In a later analysis, each TCR beta chain was defined by its CDR3 amino acid sequence together with its V-gene family, and reads lacking a unique V-gene family were excluded. As a way to deal with suspected cross-contamination and a sequencing artifact, a later analysis dropped 500 to 700 nucleotide sequences that were highly shared and had low generation probability. A later analysis calculated a clonal expansion index for each public chain from normalized within-repertoire ranks of inferred template counts. Generation probabilities in a later analysis came from a VDJ recombination model fitted to out-of-frame rearrangements, and those results were checked against IGoR. In a later analysis, hypergeometric tests were used to score TCR-TCR, TCR-HLA and TCR-CMV co-occurrence, with a repertoire-size bias correction applied to TCR pairs. In a later analysis, false discovery rates were estimated by permuting HLA or CMV assignments 20 times. In a later analysis, co-occurring TCRs were grouped using DBSCAN, with TCRdist sequence similarity added in when clustering inside HLA-allele-positive subsets. Repertoires with fewer than 30,000 or more than 120,000 public chains, plus five repertoires with anomalous nucleotide sharing, were excluded from co-occurrence clustering. In TCRdb, the immuneACCESS table is reduced to in-frame sequences with V and J assigned. These tables do not hold every clone; where another copy was compared, an unresolved V gene accounts for under half, and the others remain unexplained. Clone size and the V and J calls come from that table; the DNA yielded D and trimming. The sample table holds some 250,000 clones, of which around 81% were seen once. Of the sample, less than 8.5% is held by the ten largest clones.

The chain joins TRBV10-1 to TRBJ2-3; a tentative D call is TRBD1 (5 bases match). The sample was PBMCs. This TCR was recovered from a woman aged 55-70 years in good health and CMV-seropositive. The encoded CDR3 is CATARADTQYF. The nucleotide sequence is TGCGCCACCGCCAGGGCAGATACGCAGTATTTT.